The 21 T cell receptor beta chains given below trace back to one sample, sequenced in a study of cytomegalovirus exposure and HLA in healthy donors. 60 Vbeta and 13 Jbeta primers were used in PCR. The data were produced by immunoSEQ multiplex PCR, yet TCRdb's version contains in-frame clones alone and is incomplete. The table records just over 65,000 clones, 75% to 85% of them present only once. Sequenced input: PBMCs. The receptors shown here come from a human donor in good health.

CDR3 DNA: TGCGCCAGCAGCCCCGGCGGATCCCCCCTCTTACTCTCTGGAAACACCATATATTTT. It yields the protein CASSPGGSPLLLSGNTIYF. The V call is TRBV4-1, the J call TRBJ1-3; the D is unclear. V was cut by 4 bases and J by 0 bases, with 22 bases left in between. The V gene's germline CDR1 is MGHRA and CDR2 YSYEKL. This CDR3 has 19 amino acids.

This clone was seen once. The germline gene is not matched at one end of the junction; a read error may be the cause. The rearrangement uses TRBV5-1 and TRBJ1-2; D not certain. Germline CDR1 reads SGHRS; CDR2 reads YFSETQ. The CDR3 length is 14 residues. This chain's CDR3 is CASSLEAGFGGYPF. CDR3 coding DNA: TGCGCCAGCAGCTTGGAGGCGGGTTTCGGTGGCTACCCCTTC.

Written as DNA, the CDR3 is TGCAGCGTTCCCCCCGCCGACTTTAGCACAGATACGCAGTATTTT. Translation: CSVPPADFSTDTQYF. This chain connects TRBV29-1 to TRBJ2-3, with D uncertain. The CDR3 is made up of 15 amino acids. Germline lookup yields CDR1 SQVTM and CDR2 ANQGSEA. The ends were cut back, 5 bases at V and 0 bases at J, with 15 bases in the middle.

Turning to this clone: Germline is not matched at one junction end, which may reflect a read error. This chain connects TRBV18 to TRBJ2-7; 11 positions match TRBD2. The CDR3 is 16 residues long. The germline CDR1 and CDR2 sequences are KGHSH and LQKENI. The CDR3 spells CASPPRGSGGEYEQYF. The DNA for the CDR3 is TGTGCCAGCCCACCTCGTGGTAGCGGGGGGGAGTACGAGCAGTACTTC.

The chain recombines TRBV27 with TRBJ1-5, with a tentative D call TRBD1 (5 bases). CDR1 is MNHEY and CDR2 is SMNVEV in the germline V gene (reference sequence). The CDR3 is 14 residues long. The V end lost 6 bases, the J end lost 1 base, and 10 bases lay between the germline ends. CDR3 DNA sequence: TGTGCCAGCAGCCTACAGGCGAGCAATCAGCCCCAGCATTTT. It is translated as CASSLQASNQPQHF.

The chain links TRBV7-2 to TRBJ2-1, with TRBD2 as a possible D gene (5 bases). CDR3 length: 14 residues. V was trimmed by 6 bases and J by 4 bases, leaving 13 bases between them. Per the germline V gene, CDR1 is SGHTA and CDR2 is FQGNSA. This chain's CDR3 is CASSRGLEYNEQFF. The CDR3 DNA is TGTGCCAGCAGTCGCGGACTCGAATACAATGAGCAGTTCTTC.

CDR3 region: CASTSGQRNQPQHF. In DNA form, the CDR3 reads TGTGCCAGCACCTCCGGACAACGAAATCAGCCCCAGCATTTT. V usage is TRBV6-5 and J usage is TRBJ1-5, with a possible D match to TRBD1 (5 bases). Germline V gene data show CDR1 as MNHEY and CDR2 as SVGAGI. This CDR3 comprises 14 residues. Trimming removed 7 bases from V and 4 bases from J, with 14 bases in between.

V is TRBV2 and J is TRBJ2-2; 11 nucleotides agree with TRBD2. The CDR3 has 15 amino acids. V trimming: 7 bases; J trimming: 7 bases; junction bases outside the gene matches: 8. In germline, CDR1 is SNHLY, CDR2 FYNNEI. CDR3 in amino acids: CASTFLAGGNGELFF. In nucleotides, the CDR3 is TGTGCCAGCACTTTCCTAGCGGGGGGAAACGGGGAGCTGTTTTTT.

The chain is built from TRBV4-3 and TRBJ1-5, with 9 bases identical to TRBD1. Germline assignment: CDR1 LGHNA and CDR2 YSLEER. With 5 bases clipped from V and 4 bases from J, the junction kept 6 bases outside the gene matches. The CDR3 is 15 amino acids. This CDR3 is CASSVGTGSNQPQHF. In nucleotides, the CDR3 is TGCGCCAGCAGCGTCGGGACAGGGTCTAATCAGCCCCAGCATTTT.

This clone was seen more than once but under ten times. The rearrangement links TRBV5-6 to TRBJ2-6; D possibly corresponds to TRBD2 (5 bases). Trimming removed 4 bases at V and 1 base at J, with 9 bases between. Germline lookup yields CDR1 SGHDT and CDR2 YYEEEE. The CDR3 length is 15 residues. In DNA form, the CDR3 reads TGTGCCAGCAGCCCGGACTTTTCTGGGGCCAACGTCCTGACTTTC. This encodes CASSPDFSGANVLTF. Variable domain in full (rest from reference TRBV5-6 and TRBJ2-6): DAGVTQSPTHLIKTRGQQVTLRCSPKSGHDTVSWYQQALGQGPQFIFQYYEEEERQRGNFPDRFSGHQFPNYSSELNVNALLLGDSALYLCASSPDFSGANVLTFGAGSRLTVL.

This chain joins TRBV11-2 and TRBJ2-6; 10 bases are a match to TRBD1. This CDR3 region has 18 residues. V shed 5 bases and J 0 bases; nucleotides not matched to a gene: 7. CDR1 is SGHAT, CDR2 FQNNGV, per germline. CDR3: CASSLRQGANSGANVLTF. DNA for the CDR3: TGTGCCAGCAGCCTAAGACAGGGGGCGAACTCTGGGGCCAACGTCCTGACTTTC.

This chain links TRBV6-4 with TRBJ2-3; 9 bases line up with TRBD1. Germline V gene lookup returns CDR1 MRHNA and CDR2 SNTAGT. Losses at the gene ends were 3 bases for V and 10 bases for J; bases not matched to a gene: 23. The CDR3 consists of 19 residues. In nucleotides, the CDR3 is TGTGCCAGCAGTGATGACAGGGGGGGGCTCACAGCGGACCTGCGGGCGCAGTATTTT. This gives the protein CASSDDRGGLTADLRAQYF.

V is TRBV19 and J is TRBJ1-1, with D unclear. The CDR3 runs 15 residues. Germline CDR1 reads LNHDA; CDR2 reads SQIVND (reference sequence). The V and J ends lost 5 bases and 1 base respectively, with 14 bases between them. In DNA form, the CDR3 reads TGTGCCAGTAGTTCGGGTGGCGGTAGGAACACTGAAGCTTTCTTT. The encoded protein is CASSSGGGRNTEAFF.

The CDR3, as DNA: TGTGCCAGCAGTTTTACCGCGGTAGCGGGGCGGGAGACCCAGTACTTC. The encoded protein is CASSFTAVAGRETQYF. The V and J genes are TRBV5-6 and TRBJ2-5; 8 positions agree with TRBD2. The CDR3 has 16 residues. Losses at the gene ends were 5 bases for V and 5 bases for J; bases not matched to a gene: 14. Germline CDR1 reads SGHDT; CDR2 reads YYEEEE.

The gene calls are TRBV30 and TRBJ2-7, with 10 bases fitting TRBD2. The V gene end was trimmed by 1 base and the J gene end by 7 bases; junction bases not matched to a gene: 19. Per the germline V gene, CDR1 is GTSNPN and CDR2 is SVGIG (reference sequence). This CDR3 has 18 amino acids. The CDR3, as DNA: TGTGCCTGGAGTGCCGACCCGGCGAGAGCGGGGGGGCCCGGGGAGCAGTACTTC. As protein: CAWSADPARAGGPGEQYF.

A word on this clone: One junction end does not reproduce the germline sequence, and a read error may be involved. The chain is built from TRBV5-6 and TRBJ1-2; the D is unclear. Germline lookup yields CDR1 SGHDT and CDR2 YYEEEE. The CDR3 extends over 13 amino acids. The CDR3 sequence is CASSQPRGIGYPF. As DNA, the CDR3 is TGTGCCAGCAGCCAACCCCGGGGAATCGGCTACCCCTTC.

This clone was found once. The J gene is TRBJ2-3, the V gene TRBV7-2, with 7 bases that match TRBD1. In germline, CDR1 is SGHTA, CDR2 FQGNSA. The CDR3 consists of 15 residues. V lost 5 bases to trimming and J lost 0 bases; unmatched junction nucleotides: 5. CDR3 bases: TGTGCCAGCAGCCCGACAGGGTCTAGCACAGATACGCAGTATTTT. It yields the protein CASSPTGSSTDTQYF.

The chain links TRBV10-3 to TRBJ2-3; 7 nucleotides align to TRBD2. The germline gives CDR1 ENHRY, CDR2 SYGVKD. The CDR3 runs 18 residues. Unmatched junction bases numbered 14, after V lost 4 bases and J lost 1 base. The CDR3 DNA follows: TGTGCCATCAGTGCATCTGGGAGGGGAGGGGAAGGCACAGATACGCAGTATTTT. Its protein product is CAISASGRGGEGTDTQYF.

This chain links TRBV6-6 with TRBJ1-1, with 8 bases lining up with TRBD1. Germline V CDR1 and CDR2: MNHNY, SVGAGI (reference sequence). The CDR3 spans 12 residues. Trimming at V came to 7 bases and at J to 4 bases, leaving 2 bases not matched to a gene. The CDR3 DNA is TGTGCCAGCACAGGGGGCTCCACTGAAGCTTTCTTT. This sequence encodes CASTGGSTEAFF.

V gene TRBV29-1 combines with J gene TRBJ2-3; possibly TRBD2 for D (6 bases). Germline CDR1 is SQVTM and CDR2 is ANQGSEA. The V end lost 6 bases, the J end lost 0 bases, and 10 bases lay between the germline ends. The CDR3 runs to 13 residues. For the CDR3, the DNA is TGCAGCGTCGGGGGTCCTAGCACAGATACGCAGTATTTT. Translation gives CSVGGPSTDTQYF.

This chain joins TRBV7-2 and TRBJ2-3; a possible D gene is TRBD2 (6 bases). The CDR3 has 17 residues. Germline values: CDR1 SGHTA, CDR2 FQGNSA. V lost 0 bases, J lost 5 bases, and 18 bases lay in between. The CDR3 region has the DNA TGTGCCAGCAGCTTAGCATTGGGACGACTGGAGGGAGATACGCAGTATTTT. Translated: CASSLALGRLEGDTQYF.